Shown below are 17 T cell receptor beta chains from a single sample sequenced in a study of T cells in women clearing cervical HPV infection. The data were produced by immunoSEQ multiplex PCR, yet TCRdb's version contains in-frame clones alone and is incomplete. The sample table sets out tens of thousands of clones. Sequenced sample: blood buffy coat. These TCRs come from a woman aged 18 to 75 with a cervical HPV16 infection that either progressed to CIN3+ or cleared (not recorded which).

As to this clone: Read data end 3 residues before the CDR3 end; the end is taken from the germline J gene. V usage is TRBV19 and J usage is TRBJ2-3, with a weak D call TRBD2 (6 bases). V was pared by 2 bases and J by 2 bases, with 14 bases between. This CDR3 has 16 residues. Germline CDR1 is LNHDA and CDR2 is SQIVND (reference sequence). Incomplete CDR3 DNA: TGTGCCAGTAGTATAATCGTAGGAGGGTACACAGATACG. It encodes CASSIIVGGYTDT. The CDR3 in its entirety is CASSIIVGGYTDTQYF.

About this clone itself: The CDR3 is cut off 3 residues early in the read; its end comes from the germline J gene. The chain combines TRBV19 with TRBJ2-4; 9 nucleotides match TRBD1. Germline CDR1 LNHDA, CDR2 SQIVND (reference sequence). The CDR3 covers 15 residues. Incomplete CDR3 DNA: TGTGCCAGTAGCTCGGAGACAGGGGGTCGTTATGGT. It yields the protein CASSSETGGRYG. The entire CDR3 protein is CASSSETGGRYGQYF.

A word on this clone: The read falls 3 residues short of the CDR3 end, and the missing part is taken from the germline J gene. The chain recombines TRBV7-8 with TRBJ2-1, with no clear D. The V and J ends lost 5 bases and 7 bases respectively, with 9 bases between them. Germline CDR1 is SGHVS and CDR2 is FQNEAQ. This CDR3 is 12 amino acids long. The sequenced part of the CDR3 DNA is TGTGCCAGCAGCCTGTCGGTAAATGAG. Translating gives CASSLSVNE. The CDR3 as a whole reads CASSLSVNEQFF.

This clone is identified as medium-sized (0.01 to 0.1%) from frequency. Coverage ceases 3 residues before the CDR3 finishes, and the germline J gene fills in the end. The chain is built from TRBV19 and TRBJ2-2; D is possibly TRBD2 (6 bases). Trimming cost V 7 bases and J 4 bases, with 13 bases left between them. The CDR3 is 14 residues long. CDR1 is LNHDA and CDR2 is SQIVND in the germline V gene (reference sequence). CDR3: CASTGRGVTGELFF. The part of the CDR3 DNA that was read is TGTGCCAGTACGGGGCGCGGGGTCACCGGGGAG.

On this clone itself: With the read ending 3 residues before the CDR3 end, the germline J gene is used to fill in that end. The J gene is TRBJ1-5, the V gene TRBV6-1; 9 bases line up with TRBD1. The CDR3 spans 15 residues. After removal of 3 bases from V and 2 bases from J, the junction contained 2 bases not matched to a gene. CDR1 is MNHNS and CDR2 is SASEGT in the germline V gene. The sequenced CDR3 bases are TGTGCCAGCAGTGAGGGACAGGGAGGCAATCAGCCC. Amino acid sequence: CASSEGQGGNQP. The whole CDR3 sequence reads CASSEGQGGNQPQHF.

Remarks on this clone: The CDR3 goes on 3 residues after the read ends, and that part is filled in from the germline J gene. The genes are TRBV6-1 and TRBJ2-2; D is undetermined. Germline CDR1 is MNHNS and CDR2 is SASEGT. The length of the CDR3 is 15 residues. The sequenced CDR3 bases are TGTGCCAGCAGTGAAGCGGTTGCAACTAATGAAAAG. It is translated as CASSEAVATNEK. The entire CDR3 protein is CASSEAVATNEKLFF.

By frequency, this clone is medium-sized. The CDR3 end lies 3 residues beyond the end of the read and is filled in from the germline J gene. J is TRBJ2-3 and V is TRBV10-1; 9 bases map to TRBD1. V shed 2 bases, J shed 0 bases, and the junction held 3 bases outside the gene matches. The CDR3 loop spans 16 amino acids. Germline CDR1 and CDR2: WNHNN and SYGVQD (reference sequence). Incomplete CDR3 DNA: TGCGCCAGCAGTGAGGGACAGGGGAAGAGCACAGATACG. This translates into CASSEGQGKSTDT. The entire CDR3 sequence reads CASSEGQGKSTDTQYF.

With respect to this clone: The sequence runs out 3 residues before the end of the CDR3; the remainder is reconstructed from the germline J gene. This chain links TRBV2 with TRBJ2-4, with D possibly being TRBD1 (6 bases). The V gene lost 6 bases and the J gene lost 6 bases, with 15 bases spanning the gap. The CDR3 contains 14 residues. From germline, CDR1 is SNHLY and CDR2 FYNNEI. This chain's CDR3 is CASSDRTFGNIQYF. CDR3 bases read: TGTGCCAGCAGCGACAGGACCTTCGGAAACATT.

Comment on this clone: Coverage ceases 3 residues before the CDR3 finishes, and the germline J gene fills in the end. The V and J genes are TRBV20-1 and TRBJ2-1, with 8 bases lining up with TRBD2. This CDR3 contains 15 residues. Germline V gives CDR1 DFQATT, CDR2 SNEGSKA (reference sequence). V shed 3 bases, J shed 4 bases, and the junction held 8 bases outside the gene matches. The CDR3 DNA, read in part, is TGCAGTGCTAGGGAGCGGGGGCTGGCTTACAATGAG. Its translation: CSARERGLAYNE. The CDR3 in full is CSARERGLAYNEQFF.

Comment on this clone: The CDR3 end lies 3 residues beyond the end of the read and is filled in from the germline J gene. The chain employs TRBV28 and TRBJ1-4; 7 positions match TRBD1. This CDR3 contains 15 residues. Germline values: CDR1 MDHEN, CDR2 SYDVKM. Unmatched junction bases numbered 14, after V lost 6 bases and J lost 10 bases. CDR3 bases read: TGTGCCAGCAGCACGGCCAGGGGGACGTGGGGAAAA. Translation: CASSTARGTWGK. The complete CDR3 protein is CASSTARGTWGKLFF.

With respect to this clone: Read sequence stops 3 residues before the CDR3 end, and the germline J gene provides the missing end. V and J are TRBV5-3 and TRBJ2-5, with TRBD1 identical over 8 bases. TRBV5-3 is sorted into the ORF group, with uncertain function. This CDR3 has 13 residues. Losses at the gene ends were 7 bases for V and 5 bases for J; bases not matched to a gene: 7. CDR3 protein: CARLQGARETQYF. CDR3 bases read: TGTGCCAGACTCCAGGGGGCGCGGGAGACC.

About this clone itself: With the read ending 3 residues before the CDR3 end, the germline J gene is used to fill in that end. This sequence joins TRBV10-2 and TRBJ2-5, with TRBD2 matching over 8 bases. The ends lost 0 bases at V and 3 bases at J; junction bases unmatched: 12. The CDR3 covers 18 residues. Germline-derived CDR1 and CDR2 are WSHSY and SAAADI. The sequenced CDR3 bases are TGCGCCAGCAGTGAGTCGGGTGGCGGGGGGCCGCGGGAAGAGACC. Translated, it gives CASSESGGGGPREET. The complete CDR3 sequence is CASSESGGGGPREETQYF.

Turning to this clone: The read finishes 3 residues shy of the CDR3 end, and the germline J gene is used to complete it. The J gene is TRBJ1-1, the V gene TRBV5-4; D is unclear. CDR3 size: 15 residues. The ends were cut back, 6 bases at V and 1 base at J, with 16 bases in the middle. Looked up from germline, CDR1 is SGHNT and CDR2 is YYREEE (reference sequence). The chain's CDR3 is CASKEERVRNTEAFF. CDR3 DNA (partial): TGTGCCAGCAAAGAAGAAAGGGTTCGGAACACTGAA.

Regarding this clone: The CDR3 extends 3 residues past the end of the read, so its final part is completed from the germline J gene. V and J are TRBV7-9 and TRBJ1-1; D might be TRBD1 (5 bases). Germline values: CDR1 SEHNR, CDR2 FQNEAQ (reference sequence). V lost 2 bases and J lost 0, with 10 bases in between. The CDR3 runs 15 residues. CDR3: CASSLLQDMNTEAFF. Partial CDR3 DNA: TGTGCCAGCAGCTTATTGCAGGACATGAACACTGAA.

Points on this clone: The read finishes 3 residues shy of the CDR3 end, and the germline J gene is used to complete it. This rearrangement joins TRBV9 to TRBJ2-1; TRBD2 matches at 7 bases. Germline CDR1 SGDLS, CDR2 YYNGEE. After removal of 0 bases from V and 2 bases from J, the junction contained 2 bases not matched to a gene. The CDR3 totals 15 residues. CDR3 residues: CASSVGGGAYNEQFF. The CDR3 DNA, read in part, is TGTGCCAGCAGCGTAGGGGGGGGTGCCTACAATGAG.

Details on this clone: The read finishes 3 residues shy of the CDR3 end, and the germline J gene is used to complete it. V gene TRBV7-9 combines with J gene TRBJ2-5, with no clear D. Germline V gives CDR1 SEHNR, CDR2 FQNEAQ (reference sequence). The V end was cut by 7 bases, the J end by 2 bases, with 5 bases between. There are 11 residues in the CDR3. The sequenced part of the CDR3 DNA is TGTGCCAGCACCCGTCAAGAGACC. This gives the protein CASTRQET. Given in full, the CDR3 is CASTRQETQYF.

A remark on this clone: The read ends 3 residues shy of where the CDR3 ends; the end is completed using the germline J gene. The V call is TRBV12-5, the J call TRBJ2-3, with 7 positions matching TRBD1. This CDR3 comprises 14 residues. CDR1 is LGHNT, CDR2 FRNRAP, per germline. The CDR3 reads CASGQGSSFVTQYF. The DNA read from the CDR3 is TGTGCTAGTGGACAGGGGTCCTCATTCGTAACG.